The rows below give T cell receptor beta chains drawn from one sample of a study of blood T cells in healthy people across ages. TCRdb called the 5' RACE reads again in MiXCR, with one record for every CDR3 protein. The sample consists of about 730,000 distinct CDR3 sequences, more than 40% of them appearing once. Input material: blood. Receptors originate from a woman aged 55 to 70 in good health. The CDR3 runs from the conserved cysteine through the conserved F or W. D genes are given only for firm matches. Size is stated for part of the rows, as once, few or many counts, or as a class when the clone is expanded.

J: TRBJ1-6; size: -; D: TRBD1; V: TRBV15; DNA: TGTGCCACCAGCAGTCGAACAGGGGATATGTCACCCCTCCACTTT; CDR3: CATSSRTGDMSPLHF
J: TRBJ1-2; size: -; D: TRBD1; V: TRBV6-4; DNA: TGTGCCAGCAGTGAGGGGGCGACAGGGATCTATAGCTACACCTTC; CDR3: CASSEGATGIYSYTF
J: TRBJ2-7; size: -; D: TRBD2; V: TRBV7-3; DNA: TGTGCCAGCAGTCGCCAAACAGGACTAGACTACGAGCAGTACTTC; CDR3: CASSRQTGLDYEQYF
J: TRBJ1-1; size: -; D: -; V: TRBV6-1; DNA: TGTGCCGGCGAGACCCATCGGATCGTCCGGAACACTGAAGCTTTCTTT; CDR3: CAGETHRIVRNTEAFF
J: TRBJ1-2; size: few; D: -; V: TRBV6-5; DNA: TGTGCCAGCAGTTACTCGTCCGGGGGCAATTTTGGCTACACCTTC; CDR3: CASSYSSGGNFGYTF
J: TRBJ2-1; size: -; D: TRBD2; V: TRBV4-3; DNA: TGCGCCAGCAACCAAGGCGGGAGCTCCTACAATGGGCAGTTCTTC; CDR3: CASNQGGSSYNGQFF
J: TRBJ2-3; size: few; D: -; V: TRBV9; DNA: TGTGCCAGCAGCGTATCGGCGTCCAGCACAGATACGCAGTATTTT; CDR3: CASSVSASSTDTQYF
J: TRBJ2-5; size: -; D: -; V: TRBV6-2/TRBV6-3; DNA: TGTGCCAGCAGAACCACGTGGGGCGAATACCAAGAGACCCAGTACTTC; CDR3: CASRTTWGEYQETQYF
J: TRBJ1-1; size: few; D: TRBD1; V: TRBV7-9; DNA: TGTGCCAGCAGTTTTGGGACAGGGGTGAACACTGAAGCTTTCTTT; CDR3: CASSFGTGVNTEAFF
J: TRBJ2-3; size: many; D: -; V: TRBV4-3; DNA: TGCGCCAGCAGCCAAGATCGAGCAGTACCAGATACGCAGTATTTT; CDR3: CASSQDRAVPDTQYF
J: TRBJ2-3; size: -; D: -; V: TRBV20-1; DNA: TGCAGTGCTGAGCTACAAGGCGCAGATACGCAGTATTTT; CDR3: CSAELQGADTQYF
J: TRBJ1-2; size: few; D: -; V: TRBV3-1; DNA: TGTGCCAGCAGCCAAGCAGGGGAAGGAGAGCGCGGTGGCTACACCTTC; CDR3: CASSQAGEGERGGYTF
J: TRBJ2-4; size: few; D: -; V: TRBV7-2; DNA: TGTGCCAGCACCATACAAAGTGGCCTCCAACTGGGCAAAAACATTCAGTACTTC; CDR3: CASTIQSGLQLGKNIQYF
J: TRBJ2-3; size: many; D: -; V: TRBV7-2; DNA: TGTGCCAGCAGCTTCTACACAGATACGCAGTATTTT; CDR3: CASSFYTDTQYF
J: TRBJ1-2; size: few; D: -; V: TRBV28; DNA: TGTGCCAGCCTAGCTCTCGGGACGGGCTACACCTTC; CDR3: CASLALGTGYTF
J: TRBJ1-5; size: -; D: -; V: TRBV4-1; DNA: TGCGCCAGCGGCCAAGATCAAGACCGAATAACTAAAGATCAGCCCCAGCATTTT; CDR3: CASGQDQDRITKDQPQHF
J: TRBJ2-7; size: once; D: TRBD2; V: TRBV7-9; DNA: TGTGCCAGCAACTCCGTGGGACTAGCGGAAGGATCGCCCTACGAGCAGTACTTC; CDR3: CASNSVGLAEGSPYEQYF
J: TRBJ2-5; size: -; D: -; V: TRBV29-1; DNA: TGCAGCGTTGATAGGACTACCCAAGAGACCCAGTACTTC; CDR3: CSVDRTTQETQYF
J: TRBJ2-1; size: -; D: -; V: TRBV5-1; DNA: TGCGCCAGCAGCGTGGGTGGGGACTTCTCCTACAATGAGCAGTTCTTC; CDR3: CASSVGGDFSYNEQFF
J: TRBJ1-6; size: once; D: -; V: TRBV7-8; DNA: TGTGCCAGCAGCTTAGTAACTAGCGATTCACCCCTCCACTTT; CDR3: CASSLVTSDSPLHF
J: TRBJ2-1; size: -; D: TRBD1; V: TRBV20-1; DNA: TGTAGTGCCCCCGGGGTGGGACAGGGCAATGAGCAGTTCTTC; CDR3: CSAPGVGQGNEQFF
J: TRBJ2-5; size: few; D: -; V: TRBV6-2/TRBV6-3; DNA: TGTGCCAGCAGTTACTGGGCTAGCGAAAAAGAGACCCAGTACTTC; CDR3: CASSYWASEKETQYF
J: TRBJ1-2; size: few; D: -; V: TRBV6-2/TRBV6-3; DNA: TGTGCCAGCAGTTACTCGTCGGGGGCGCGAGGCTACACCTTC; CDR3: CASSYSSGARGYTF
J: TRBJ2-5; size: -; D: TRBD1; V: TRBV7-9; DNA: TGTGCCAGCAGGCCACCGGGACAGGGGCAGAGAGAGACCCAGTACTTC; CDR3: CASRPPGQGQRETQYF
J: TRBJ1-1; size: -; D: -; V: TRBV5-1; DNA: TGCGCCAGCAGCTTGGGCCCGACCCCTGAAGCTTTCTTT; CDR3: CASSLGPTPEAFF
J: TRBJ2-7; size: few; D: TRBD2; V: TRBV18; DNA: TGTGCCAGCTCACCCGACCGACTAGCGGGGGGGTTCTACGAGCAGTACTTC; CDR3: CASSPDRLAGGFYEQYF
J: TRBJ2-7; size: many; D: TRBD2; V: TRBV12-3/TRBV12-4; DNA: TGTGCCAGCAGTTTAACGGGGGGGGCCTACGAGCAGTACTTC; CDR3: CASSLTGGAYEQYF
J: TRBJ2-1; size: few; D: TRBD2; V: TRBV20-1; DNA: TGCAGTGCGACCGGGACTAGCGGTTCCTACAATGAGCAGTTCTTC; CDR3: CSATGTSGSYNEQFF
J: TRBJ2-1; size: -; D: -; V: TRBV7-2; DNA: TGTGCCAGCAGCCCCAGGGGACAACACAATGAGCAGTTCTTC; CDR3: CASSPRGQHNEQFF
J: TRBJ2-2; size: -; D: TRBD2; V: TRBV12-5; DNA: TGTGCTAGTGGTACACTAGCGGTGAACACCGGGGAGCTGTTTTTT; CDR3: CASGTLAVNTGELFF
J: TRBJ2-5; size: few; D: -; V: TRBV20-1; DNA: TGCAGTGCTAGACCACCCACGCCGGAGACCCAGTACTTC; CDR3: CSARPPTPETQYF
J: TRBJ2-1; size: -; D: TRBD2; V: TRBV7-2; DNA: TGTGCCAGCAGCTTAGGCGGGAGACCCCATGAGCAGTTCTTC; CDR3: CASSLGGRPHEQFF
J: TRBJ1-2; size: -; D: -; V: TRBV12-5; DNA: TGTGCTAGTGGCCGGACAGATAACTATGGCTACACCTTC; CDR3: CASGRTDNYGYTF
J: TRBJ2-7; size: -; D: TRBD2; V: TRBV6-2/TRBV6-3; DNA: TGTGCCAGCAGTTACTCTGGACCGGGACTAGCGGGAGCAGGGTCCTACGAGCAGTACTTC; CDR3: CASSYSGPGLAGAGSYEQYF
J: TRBJ2-3; size: -; D: TRBD1; V: TRBV5-1; DNA: TGCGCCAGCAGCACTGGACAGGCCCAAGATACGCAGTATTTT; CDR3: CASSTGQAQDTQYF
J: TRBJ2-5; size: once; D: -; V: TRBV6-1; DNA: TGTGCCAGCAGTCACAAGTTTGTGGGGGACAAGACCCAGTACTTC; CDR3: CASSHKFVGDKTQYF
J: TRBJ2-3; size: many; D: -; V: TRBV25-1; DNA: TGTGCCAGCAGTGGGGGATTATTGACAGATACGCAGTATTTT; CDR3: CASSGGLLTDTQYF
J: TRBJ2-5; size: -; D: -; V: TRBV11-2; DNA: TGTGCCAGCAGCGACCGAGGGGCTTTTAGGTACCAAGAGACCCAGTACTTC; CDR3: CASSDRGAFRYQETQYF
J: TRBJ2-7; size: -; D: TRBD1; V: TRBV4-2; DNA: TGTGCCAGCAGCCAAGCTTACACAGGGGCCTACTACGAGCAGTACTTC; CDR3: CASSQAYTGAYYEQYF
J: TRBJ2-3; size: -; D: -; V: TRBV5-1; DNA: TGCGCCAGCAGCTCTTCAACGAACACAGATACGCAGTATTTT; CDR3: CASSSSTNTDTQYF
J: TRBJ1-2; size: few; D: -; V: TRBV7-9; DNA: TGTGCCAGCAGCCCTTCGGGACTCGGATCGTATGGCTACACCTTC; CDR3: CASSPSGLGSYGYTF
J: TRBJ2-1; size: few; D: TRBD2; V: TRBV20-1; DNA: TGCAGTGCTCGGAGACTAGCGGGGGGGAACTACAATGAGCAGTTCTTC; CDR3: CSARRLAGGNYNEQFF
J: TRBJ2-3; size: -; D: TRBD2; V: TRBV5-1; DNA: TGCGCCAGCAGCTTGTTCGCGGCTAGCGGAGGAACAGATACGCAGTATTTT; CDR3: CASSLFAASGGTDTQYF
J: TRBJ2-1; size: few; D: -; V: TRBV5-5; DNA: TGTGCTAGCAAGCTTAGCGAGGCCCACAATGAGCAGTTCTTC; CDR3: CASKLSEAHNEQFF
J: TRBJ2-4; size: -; D: -; V: TRBV12-3/TRBV12-4; DNA: TGTGCCAGCAGTTTTAAGCAGGAGCTAGCCAAAAACATTCAGTACTTC; CDR3: CASSFKQELAKNIQYF
J: TRBJ2-1; size: once; D: -; V: TRBV7-9; DNA: TGTTCCAGCTCCTTTGGTCTAGCGAATGAGCAGTTCTTC; CDR3: CSSSFGLANEQFF
J: TRBJ2-3; size: -; D: -; V: TRBV12-3/TRBV12-4; DNA: TGTGCCAGCAGAGTCGGGGCGGGACACACAGATACGCAGTATTTT; CDR3: CASRVGAGHTDTQYF
J: TRBJ1-1; size: -; D: -; V: TRBV18; DNA: TGTGCCAGCTCACCAAAGTTTGACCGTGAAGCTGAAGCTTTCTTT; CDR3: CASSPKFDREAEAFF
J: TRBJ2-1; size: -; D: -; V: TRBV3-1; DNA: TGTGCCAGCAGCCCGCAACCCCTGAATGAGCAGTTCTTC; CDR3: CASSPQPLNEQFF
J: TRBJ2-1; size: -; D: -; V: TRBV10-3; DNA: TGTGCCACCCTTACCGGGACCAAGTTGGACAATGAGCAGTTCTTC; CDR3: CATLTGTKLDNEQFF
J: TRBJ2-5; size: many; D: -; V: TRBV24-1; DNA: TGTGCCACCAGTGATTTGAGGGCAGGCGGGACCCAGTACTTC; CDR3: CATSDLRAGGTQYF
J: TRBJ2-1; size: -; D: -; V: TRBV5-1; DNA: TGCGCCAGCAGCACCATGGACAGCCTATCCTACAATGAGCAGTTCTTC; CDR3: CASSTMDSLSYNEQFF
J: TRBJ2-1; size: once; D: TRBD1; V: TRBV20-1; DNA: TGCAGTGCCGACAGGGTGGACAATGAGCAGTTCTTC; CDR3: CSADRVDNEQFF
J: TRBJ2-5; size: few; D: -; V: TRBV5-1; DNA: TGCGCCAGCAGCTTGGGACACTACCAAGAGACCCAGTACTTC; CDR3: CASSLGHYQETQYF
J: TRBJ2-1; size: -; D: -; V: TRBV29-1; DNA: TGCAGCGTTGGGCCTCAAGAGACCCAGTTCTTC; CDR3: CSVGPQETQFF